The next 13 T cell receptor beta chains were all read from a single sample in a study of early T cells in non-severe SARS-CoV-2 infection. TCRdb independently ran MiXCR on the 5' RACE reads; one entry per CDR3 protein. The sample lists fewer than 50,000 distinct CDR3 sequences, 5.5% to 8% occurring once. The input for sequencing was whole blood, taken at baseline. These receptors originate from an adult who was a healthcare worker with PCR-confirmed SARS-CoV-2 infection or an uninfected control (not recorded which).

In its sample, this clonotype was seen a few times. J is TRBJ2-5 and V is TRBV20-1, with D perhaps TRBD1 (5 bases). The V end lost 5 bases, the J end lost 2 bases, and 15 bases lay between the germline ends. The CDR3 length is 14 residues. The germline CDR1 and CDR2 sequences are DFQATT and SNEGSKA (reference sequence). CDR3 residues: CSAPNTGEQETQYF. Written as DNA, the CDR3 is TGCAGTGCTCCAAATACAGGCGAGCAAGAGACCCAGTACTTC.

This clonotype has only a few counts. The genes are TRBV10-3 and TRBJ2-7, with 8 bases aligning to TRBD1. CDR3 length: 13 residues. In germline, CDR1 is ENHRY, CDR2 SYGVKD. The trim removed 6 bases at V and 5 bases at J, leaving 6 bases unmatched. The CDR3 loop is CAIRKTGAHEQYF. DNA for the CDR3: TGTGCCATCAGAAAGACAGGGGCCCACGAGCAGTACTTC.

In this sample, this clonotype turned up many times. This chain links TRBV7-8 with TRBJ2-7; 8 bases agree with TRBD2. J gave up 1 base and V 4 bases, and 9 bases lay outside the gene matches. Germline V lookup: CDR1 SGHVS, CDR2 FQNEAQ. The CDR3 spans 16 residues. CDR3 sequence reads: CASSYLRTSISYEQYF. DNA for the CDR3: TGTGCCAGCAGCTACCTAAGGACTAGCATTTCCTACGAGCAGTACTTC.

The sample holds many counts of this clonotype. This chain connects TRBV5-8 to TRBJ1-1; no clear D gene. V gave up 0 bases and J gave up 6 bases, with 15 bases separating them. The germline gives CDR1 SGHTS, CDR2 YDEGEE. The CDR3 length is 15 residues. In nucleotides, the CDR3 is TGTGCCAGCAGCTTGGAGGTGGAGGATAACCCTGAAGCTTTCTTT. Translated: CASSLEVEDNPEAFF.

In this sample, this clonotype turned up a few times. The CDR3 loop reads CSVGRSEAFF. The CDR3, as DNA: TGCAGCGTCGGTAGGTCTGAAGCTTTCTTT. The chain recombines TRBV29-1 with TRBJ1-1; D is unclear. Trimming stripped 6 bases from V and 6 bases from J, with 8 bases between. Germline CDR1 SQVTM, CDR2 ANQGSEA. The CDR3 consists of 10 residues.

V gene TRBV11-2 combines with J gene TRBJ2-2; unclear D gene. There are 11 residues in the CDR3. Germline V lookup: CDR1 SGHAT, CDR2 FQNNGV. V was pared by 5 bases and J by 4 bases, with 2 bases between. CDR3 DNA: TGTGCCAGCAGCGCCACCGGGGAGCTGTTTTTT. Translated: CASSATGELFF.

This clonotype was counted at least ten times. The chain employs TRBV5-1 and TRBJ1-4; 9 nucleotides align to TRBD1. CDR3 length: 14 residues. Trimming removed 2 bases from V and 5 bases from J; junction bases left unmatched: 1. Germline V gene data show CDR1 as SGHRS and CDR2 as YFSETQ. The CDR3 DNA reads TGCGCCAGCAGCTTCGGGACAGGGAATGAAAAACTGTTTTTT. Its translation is CASSFGTGNEKLFF.

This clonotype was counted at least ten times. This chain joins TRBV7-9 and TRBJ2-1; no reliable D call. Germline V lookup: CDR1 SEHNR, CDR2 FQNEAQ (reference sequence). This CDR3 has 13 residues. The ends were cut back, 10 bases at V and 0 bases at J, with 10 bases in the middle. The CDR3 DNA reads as TGTGCCACAGACTCGAGCTCCTACAATGAGCAGTTCTTC. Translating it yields CATDSSSYNEQFF. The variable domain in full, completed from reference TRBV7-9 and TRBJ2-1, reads DTGVSQNPRHKITKRGQNVTFRCDPISEHNRLYWYRQTLGQGPEFLTYFQNEAQLEKSRLLSDRFSAERPKGSFSTLEIQRTEQGDSAMYLCATDSSSYNEQFFGPGTRLTVL.

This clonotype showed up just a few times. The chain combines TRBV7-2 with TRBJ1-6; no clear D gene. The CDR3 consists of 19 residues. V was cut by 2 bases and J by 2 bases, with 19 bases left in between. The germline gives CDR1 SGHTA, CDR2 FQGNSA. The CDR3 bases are TGTGCCAGCAGCTTAAGGATTAAGTCAACAGCTGCCTATAATTCACCCCTCCACTTT. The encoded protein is CASSLRIKSTAAYNSPLHF.

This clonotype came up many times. The CDR3 DNA reads TGTGCCAGCACTAGGGGGGGGAACTACGAGCAGTACTTC. Translation gives CASTRGGNYEQYF. This sequence joins TRBV6-5 and TRBJ2-7, with D possibly TRBD2 on 7 matching bases. Germline V gene data show CDR1 as MNHEY and CDR2 as SVGAGI. There are 13 residues in the CDR3. The V and J ends lost 7 bases and 3 bases respectively, with 13 bases between them.

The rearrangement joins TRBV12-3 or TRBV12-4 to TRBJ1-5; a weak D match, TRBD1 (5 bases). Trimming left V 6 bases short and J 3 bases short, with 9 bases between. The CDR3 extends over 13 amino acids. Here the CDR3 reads CASSLGDNQPQHF. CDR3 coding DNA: TGTGCCAGCAGCTTGGGGGACAATCAGCCCCAGCATTTT.

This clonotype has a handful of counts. The DNA for the CDR3 is TGTGCCAGCAGCTTAACACGGGGAGATACGCAGTATTTT. Translation gives CASSLTRGDTQYF. The chain is built from TRBV7-2 and TRBJ2-3; possibly TRBD2 for D (5 bases). There are 13 residues in the CDR3. V lost 2 bases, J lost 5 bases, and 8 bases lay in between. Germline CDR1 reads SGHTA; CDR2 reads FQGNSA.

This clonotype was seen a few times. The CDR3 DNA is TGTGCCAGCAGCCTACAGGTCACAGATACGCAGTATTTT. The encoded protein is CASSLQVTDTQYF. The chain has TRBV11-2 and TRBJ2-3; a possible D gene is TRBD1 (5 bases). The germline V gene encodes CDR1 SGHAT and CDR2 FQNNGV. The CDR3 has 13 residues. V lost 5 bases to trimming and J lost 2 bases, with 8 bases between them. Based on the CDR3 plus reference TRBV11-2 and TRBJ2-3, the full variable domain is EAGVAQSPRYKIIEKRQSVAFWCNPISGHATLYWYQQILGQGPKLLIQFQNNGVVDDSQLPKDRFSAERLKGVDSTLKIQPAKLEDSAVYLCASSLQVTDTQYFGPGTRLTVL.